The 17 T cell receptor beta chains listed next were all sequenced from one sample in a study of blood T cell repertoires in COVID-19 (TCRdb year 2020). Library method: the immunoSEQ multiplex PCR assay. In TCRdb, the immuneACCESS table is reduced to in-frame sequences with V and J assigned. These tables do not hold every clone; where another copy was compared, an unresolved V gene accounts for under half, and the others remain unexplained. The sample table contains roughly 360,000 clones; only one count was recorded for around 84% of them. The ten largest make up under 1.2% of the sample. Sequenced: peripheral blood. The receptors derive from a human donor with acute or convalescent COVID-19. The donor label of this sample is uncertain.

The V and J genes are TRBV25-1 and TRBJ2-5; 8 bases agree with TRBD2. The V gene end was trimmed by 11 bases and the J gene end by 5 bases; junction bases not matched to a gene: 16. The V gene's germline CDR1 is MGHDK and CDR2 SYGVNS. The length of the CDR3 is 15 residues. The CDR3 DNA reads TGTGCCGCGGCCCACACAGCGGGAGTATCGGAGACCCAGTACTTC. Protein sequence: CAAAHTAGVSETQYF.

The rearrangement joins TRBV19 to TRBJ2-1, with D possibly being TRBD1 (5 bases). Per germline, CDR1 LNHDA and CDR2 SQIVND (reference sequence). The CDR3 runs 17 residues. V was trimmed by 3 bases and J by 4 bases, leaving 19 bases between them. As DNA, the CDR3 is TGTGCCAGTAGTATCAATCCCACACAGGCTGGGTACAATGAGCAGTTCTTC. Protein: CASSINPTQAGYNEQFF.

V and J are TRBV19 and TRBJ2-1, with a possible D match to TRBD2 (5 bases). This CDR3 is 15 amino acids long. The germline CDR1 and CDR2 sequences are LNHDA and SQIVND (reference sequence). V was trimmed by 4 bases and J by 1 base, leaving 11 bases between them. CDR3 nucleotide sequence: TGTGCCAGTAGTAGAGCGGTTACATCCTACAATGAGCAGTTCTTC. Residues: CASSRAVTSYNEQFF. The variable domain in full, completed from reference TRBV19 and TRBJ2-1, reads DGGITQSPKYLFRKEGQNVTLSCEQNLNHDAMYWYRQDPGQGLRLIYYSQIVNDFQKGDIAEGYSVSREKKESFPLTVTSAQKNPTAFYLCASSRAVTSYNEQFFGPGTRLTVL.

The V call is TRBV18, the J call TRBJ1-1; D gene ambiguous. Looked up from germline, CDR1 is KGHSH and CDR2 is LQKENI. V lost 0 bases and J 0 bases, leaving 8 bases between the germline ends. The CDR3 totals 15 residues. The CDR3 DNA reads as TGTGCCAGCTCACCACCGTCAGGAATGAACACTGAAGCTTTCTTT. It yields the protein CASSPPSGMNTEAFF.

The CDR3 DNA sequence: TGTGCCAGCACCCAATCACAGGTAACTGGCACTGAAGCTTTCTTT. It yields the protein CASTQSQVTGTEAFF. The V and J genes are TRBV6-5 and TRBJ1-1; possible D gene TRBD1, 5 bases. The CDR3 is 15 amino acids. V dropped 7 bases and J dropped 4 bases, with 19 bases sitting between them. Germline values: CDR1 MNHEY, CDR2 SVGAGI.

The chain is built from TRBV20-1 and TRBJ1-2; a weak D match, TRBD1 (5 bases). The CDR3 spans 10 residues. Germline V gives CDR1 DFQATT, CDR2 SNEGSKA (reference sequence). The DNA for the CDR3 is TGCAGCGCAGGAGGGGACGGCTACACCTTC. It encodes CSAGGDGYTF.

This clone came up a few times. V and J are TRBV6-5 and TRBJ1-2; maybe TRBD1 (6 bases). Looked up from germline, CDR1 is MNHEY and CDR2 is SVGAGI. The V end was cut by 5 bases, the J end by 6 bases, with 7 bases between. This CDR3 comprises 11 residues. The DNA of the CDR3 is TGTGCCAGCAGTAAGGGGGATGGCTACACCTTC. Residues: CASSKGDGYTF.

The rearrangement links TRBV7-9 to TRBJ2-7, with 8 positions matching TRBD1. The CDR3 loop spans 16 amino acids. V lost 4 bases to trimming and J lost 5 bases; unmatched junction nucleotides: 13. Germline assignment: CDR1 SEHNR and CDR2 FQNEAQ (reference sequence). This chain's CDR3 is CASSSARGQAFHEQYF. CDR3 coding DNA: TGTGCCAGCAGCTCTGCAAGGGGACAGGCGTTTCACGAGCAGTACTTC.

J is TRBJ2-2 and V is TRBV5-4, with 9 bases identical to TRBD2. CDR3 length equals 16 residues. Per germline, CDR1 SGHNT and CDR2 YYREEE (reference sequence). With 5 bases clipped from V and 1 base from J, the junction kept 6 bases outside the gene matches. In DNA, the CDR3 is TGTGCCAGCAGGTCTAGCGGGATCATGAACACCGGGGAGCTGTTTTTT. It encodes CASRSSGIMNTGELFF.

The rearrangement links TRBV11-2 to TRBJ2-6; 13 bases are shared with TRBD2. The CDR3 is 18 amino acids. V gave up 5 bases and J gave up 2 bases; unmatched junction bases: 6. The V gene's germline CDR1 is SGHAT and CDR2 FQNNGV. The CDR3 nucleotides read TGTGCCAGCAGCAGACCGGGACTAGCGGGACCTGGGGCCAACGTCCTGACTTTC. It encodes CASSRPGLAGPGANVLTF. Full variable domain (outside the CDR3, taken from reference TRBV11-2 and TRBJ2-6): EAGVAQSPRYKIIEKRQSVAFWCNPISGHATLYWYQQILGQGPKLLIQFQNNGVVDDSQLPKDRFSAERLKGVDSTLKIQPAKLEDSAVYLCASSRPGLAGPGANVLTFGAGSRLTVL.

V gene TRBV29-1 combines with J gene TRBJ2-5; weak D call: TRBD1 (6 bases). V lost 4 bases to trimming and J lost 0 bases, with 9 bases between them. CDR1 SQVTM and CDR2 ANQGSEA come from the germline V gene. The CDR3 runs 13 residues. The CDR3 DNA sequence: TGCAGCGTTGGGACAGCCGACCAAGAGACCCAGTACTTC. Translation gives CSVGTADQETQYF. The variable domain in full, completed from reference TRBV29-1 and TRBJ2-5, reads SAVISQKPSRDICQRGTSLTIQCQVDSQVTMMFWYRQQPGQSLTLIATANQGSEATYESGFVIDKFPISRPNLTFSTLTVSNMSPEDSSIYLCSVGTADQETQYFGPGTRLLVL.

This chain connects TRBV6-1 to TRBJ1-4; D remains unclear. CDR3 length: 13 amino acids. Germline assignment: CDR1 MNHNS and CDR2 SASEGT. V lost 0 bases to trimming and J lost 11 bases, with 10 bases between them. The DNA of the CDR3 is TGTGCCAGCAGTGAAGCTGACGGCGGGAAACTGTTTTTT. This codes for CASSEADGGKLFF.

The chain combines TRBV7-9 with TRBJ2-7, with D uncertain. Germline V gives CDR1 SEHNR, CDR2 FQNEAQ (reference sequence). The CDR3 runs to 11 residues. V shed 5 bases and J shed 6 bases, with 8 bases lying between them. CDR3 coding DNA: TGTGCCAGCAGCCTAATCGCCGAGCAGTACTTC. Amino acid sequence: CASSLIAEQYF.

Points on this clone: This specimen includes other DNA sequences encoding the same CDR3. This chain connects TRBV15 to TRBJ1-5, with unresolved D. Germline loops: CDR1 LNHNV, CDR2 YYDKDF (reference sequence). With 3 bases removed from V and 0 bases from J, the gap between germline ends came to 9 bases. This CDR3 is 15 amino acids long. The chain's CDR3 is CATSRGSYSNQPQHF. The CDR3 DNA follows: TGTGCCACCAGCAGGGGCTCTTATAGCAATCAGCCCCAGCATTTT. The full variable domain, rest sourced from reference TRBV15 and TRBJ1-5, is DAMVIQNPRYQVTQFGKPVTLSCSQTLNHNVMYWYQQKSSQAPKLLFHYYDKDFNNEADTPDNFQSRRPNTSFCFLDIRSPGLGDTAMYLCATSRGSYSNQPQHFGDGTRLSIL.

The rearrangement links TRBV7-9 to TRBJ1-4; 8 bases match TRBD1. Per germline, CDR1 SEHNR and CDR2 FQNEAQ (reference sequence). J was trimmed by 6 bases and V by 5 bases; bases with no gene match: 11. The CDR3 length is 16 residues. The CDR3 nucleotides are TGTGCCAGCAGCCTGAGCCAGGGGGCTAGGGATGAAAAACTGTTTTTT. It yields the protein CASSLSQGARDEKLFF.

The chain's CDR3 is CASSAAPGYLKEKLFF. Written as DNA, the CDR3 is TGCGCCAGCAGCGCGGCCCCGGGTTATCTAAAGGAAAAACTGTTTTTT. This chain uses TRBV5-1 with TRBJ1-4; D not resolved. V lost 4 bases to trimming and J lost 8 bases, with 21 bases between them. The CDR3 totals 16 residues. Germline V gene sequence: CDR1 SGHRS, CDR2 YFSETQ. Full variable domain (remainder filled in from reference TRBV5-1 and TRBJ1-4): KAGVTQTPRYLIKTRGQQVTLSCSPISGHRSVSWYQQTPGQGLQFLFEYFSETQRNKGNFPGRFSGRQFSNSRSEMNVSTLELGDSALYLCASSAAPGYLKEKLFFGSGTQLSVL.

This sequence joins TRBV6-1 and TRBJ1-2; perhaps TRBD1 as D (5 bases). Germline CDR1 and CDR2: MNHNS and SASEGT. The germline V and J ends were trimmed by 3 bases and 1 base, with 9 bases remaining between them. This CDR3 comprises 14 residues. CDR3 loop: CASSEGPFNYGYTF. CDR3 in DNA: TGTGCCAGCAGTGAGGGGCCTTTTAACTATGGCTACACCTTC.